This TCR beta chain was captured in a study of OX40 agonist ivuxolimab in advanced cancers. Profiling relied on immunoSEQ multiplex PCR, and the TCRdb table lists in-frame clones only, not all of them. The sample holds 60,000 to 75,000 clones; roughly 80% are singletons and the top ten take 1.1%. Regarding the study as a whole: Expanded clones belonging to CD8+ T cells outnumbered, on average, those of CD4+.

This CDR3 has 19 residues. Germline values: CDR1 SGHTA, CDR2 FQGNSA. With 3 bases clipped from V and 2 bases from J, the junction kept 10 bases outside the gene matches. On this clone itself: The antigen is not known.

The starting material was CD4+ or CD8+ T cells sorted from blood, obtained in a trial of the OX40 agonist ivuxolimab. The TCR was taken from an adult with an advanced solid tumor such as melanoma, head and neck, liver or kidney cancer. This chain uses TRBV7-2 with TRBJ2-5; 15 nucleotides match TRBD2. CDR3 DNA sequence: TGTGCCAGCAGCTTGATGCCGGGACTAGCGGGGGGACCACAAGAGACCCAGTACTTC. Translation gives CASSLMPGLAGGPQETQYF.